This entry describes one T cell receptor beta chain. Its antigen is still unknown. The entirety of the isolated RNA underwent reverse transcription, so expressed TCRB transcripts were sequenced. An average about 3.6 million reads came from naive, central memory and regulatory T cell samples. Data came from immunoSEQ multiplex PCR; TCRdb stores just in-frame clones and leaves some out. The profile shows over 600,000 clones, under 15% of them singletons. The CDR3 covers 19 residues. Per the germline V gene, CDR1 is LNHNV and CDR2 is YYDKDF (reference sequence). V dropped 2 bases and J dropped 1; count of bases not matched to a gene: 11. This record comes from a study of beta chain features in type 1 diabetes. Study-wide context: What patients shared with healthy donors was a similar profile of age, gender and cell yields.

Study observations and caveats: In patients and controls equally, PCR might favor templates that are shorter. Among patients with Type 1 diabetes, TCRB CDR3s were moderately but significantly shorter in every one of the four CD4+ subsets.

The sample consisted of naive CD4+ T cells from blood. The TCR originated in a man aged 30-40 years with type 1 diabetes. The rearrangement uses TRBV15 and TRBJ1-5; 10 bases map to TRBD1. CDR3 nucleotides: TGTGCCACCAGCAGAACCTGGGACAGGGGAGTCAGAAGCAATCAGCCCCAGCATTTT. It yields the protein CATSRTWDRGVRSNQPQHF.